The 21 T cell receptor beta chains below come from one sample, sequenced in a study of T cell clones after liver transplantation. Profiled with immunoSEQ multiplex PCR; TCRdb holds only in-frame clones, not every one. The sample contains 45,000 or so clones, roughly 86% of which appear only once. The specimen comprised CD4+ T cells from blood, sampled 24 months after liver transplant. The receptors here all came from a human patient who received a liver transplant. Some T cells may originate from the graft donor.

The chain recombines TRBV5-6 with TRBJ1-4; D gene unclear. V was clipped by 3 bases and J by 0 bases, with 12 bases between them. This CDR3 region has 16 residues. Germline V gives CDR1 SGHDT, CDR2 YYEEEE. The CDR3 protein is CASSWYEGATNEKLFF. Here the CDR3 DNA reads TGTGCCAGCAGCTGGTACGAGGGTGCAACTAATGAAAAACTGTTTTTT.

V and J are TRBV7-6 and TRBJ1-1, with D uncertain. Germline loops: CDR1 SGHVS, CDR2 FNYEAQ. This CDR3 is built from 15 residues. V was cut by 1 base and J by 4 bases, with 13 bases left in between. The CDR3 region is CASSLGGGRVTEAFF. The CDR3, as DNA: TGTGCCAGCAGCTTAGGAGGAGGGCGGGTCACTGAAGCTTTCTTT.

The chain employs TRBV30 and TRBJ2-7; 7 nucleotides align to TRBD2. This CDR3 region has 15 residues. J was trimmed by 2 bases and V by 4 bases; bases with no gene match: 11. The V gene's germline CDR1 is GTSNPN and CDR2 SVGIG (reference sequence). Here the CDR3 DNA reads TGTGCCTGGACCGAAGCGGGGCGGCCACCCTACGAGCAGTACTTC. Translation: CAWTEAGRPPYEQYF. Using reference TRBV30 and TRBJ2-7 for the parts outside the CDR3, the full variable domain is SQTIHQWPATLVQPVGSPLSLECTVEGTSNPNLYWYRQAAGRGLQLLFYSVGIGQISSEVPQNLSASRPQDRQFILSSKKLLLSDSGFYLCAWTEAGRPPYEQYFGPGTRLTVT.

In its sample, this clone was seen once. CDR3 coding DNA: TGTGCCAGCAGCTTAGGAGGACTAGCCTCAATTCAGTACGAGCAGTACTTC. As protein: CASSLGGLASIQYEQYF. The gene calls are TRBV11-2 and TRBJ2-7; 8 nucleotides match TRBD2. This CDR3 region has 17 residues. Germline V CDR1 and CDR2: SGHAT, FQNNGV. The junction had 12 bases not matched to a gene; V was cut back by 1 base and J by 4 bases.

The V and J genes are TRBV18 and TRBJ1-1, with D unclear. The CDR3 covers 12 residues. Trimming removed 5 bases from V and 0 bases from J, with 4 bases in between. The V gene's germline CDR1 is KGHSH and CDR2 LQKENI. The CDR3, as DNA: TGTGCCAGCTCAGTGCTGAACACTGAAGCTTTCTTT. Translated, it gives CASSVLNTEAFF.

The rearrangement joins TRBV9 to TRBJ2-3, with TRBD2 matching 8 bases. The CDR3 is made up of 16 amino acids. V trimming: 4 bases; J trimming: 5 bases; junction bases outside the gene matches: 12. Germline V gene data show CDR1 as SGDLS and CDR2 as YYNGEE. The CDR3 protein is CASSRGLAGFGDTQYF. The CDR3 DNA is TGTGCCAGCAGCCGGGGCCTAGCGGGTTTTGGAGATACGCAGTATTTT.

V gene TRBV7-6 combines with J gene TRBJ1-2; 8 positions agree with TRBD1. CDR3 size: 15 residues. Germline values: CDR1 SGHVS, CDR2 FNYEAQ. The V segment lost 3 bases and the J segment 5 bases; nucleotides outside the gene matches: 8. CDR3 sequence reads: CASSLETGEGYGYTF. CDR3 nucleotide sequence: TGTGCCAGCAGCTTGGAGACAGGGGAAGGGTATGGCTACACCTTC.

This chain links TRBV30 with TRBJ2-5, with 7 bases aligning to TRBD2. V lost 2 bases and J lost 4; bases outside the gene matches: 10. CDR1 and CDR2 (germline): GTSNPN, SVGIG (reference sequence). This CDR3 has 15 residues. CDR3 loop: CAWSMGGRERETQYF. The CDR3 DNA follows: TGTGCCTGGAGTATGGGCGGGAGAGAACGAGAGACCCAGTACTTC.

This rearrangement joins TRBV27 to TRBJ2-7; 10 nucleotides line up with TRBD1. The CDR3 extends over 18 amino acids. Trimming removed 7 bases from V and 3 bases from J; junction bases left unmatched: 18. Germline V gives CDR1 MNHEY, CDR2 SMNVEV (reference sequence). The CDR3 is CASTRTGGRRPSIYEQYF. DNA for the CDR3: TGTGCCAGCACAAGGACAGGGGGTCGGAGGCCCTCAATCTACGAGCAGTACTTC.

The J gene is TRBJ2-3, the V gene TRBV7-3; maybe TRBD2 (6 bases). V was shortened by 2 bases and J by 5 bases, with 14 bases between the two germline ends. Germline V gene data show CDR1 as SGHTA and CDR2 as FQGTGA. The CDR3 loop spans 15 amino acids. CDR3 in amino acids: CASSLRPGVGDTQYF. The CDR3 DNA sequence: TGTGCCAGCAGCTTACGTCCGGGAGTCGGAGATACGCAGTATTTT.

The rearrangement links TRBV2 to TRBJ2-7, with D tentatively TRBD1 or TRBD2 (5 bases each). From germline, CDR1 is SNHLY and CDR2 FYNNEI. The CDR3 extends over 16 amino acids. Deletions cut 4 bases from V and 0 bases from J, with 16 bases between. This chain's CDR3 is CASSGKGTVSSYEQYF. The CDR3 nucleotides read TGTGCCAGCAGTGGAAAAGGGACGGTGAGCTCCTACGAGCAGTACTTC.

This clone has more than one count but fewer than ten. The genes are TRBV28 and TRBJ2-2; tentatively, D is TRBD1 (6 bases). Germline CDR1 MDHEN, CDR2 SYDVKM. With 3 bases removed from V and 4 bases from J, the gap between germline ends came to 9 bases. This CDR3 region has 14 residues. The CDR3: CASSLDSSTGELFF. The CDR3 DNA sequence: TGTGCCAGCAGTTTGGACAGTAGCACCGGGGAGCTGTTTTTT.

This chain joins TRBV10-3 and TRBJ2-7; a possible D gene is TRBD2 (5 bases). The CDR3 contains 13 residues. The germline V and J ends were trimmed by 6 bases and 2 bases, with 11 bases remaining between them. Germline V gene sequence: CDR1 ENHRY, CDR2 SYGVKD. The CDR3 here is CAISIGMTYEQYF. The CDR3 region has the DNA TGTGCCATCAGCATCGGGATGACCTACGAGCAGTACTTC.

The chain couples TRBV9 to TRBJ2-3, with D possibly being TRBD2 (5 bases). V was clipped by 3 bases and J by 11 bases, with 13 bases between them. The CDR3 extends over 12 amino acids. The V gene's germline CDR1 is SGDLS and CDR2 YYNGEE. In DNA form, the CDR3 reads TGTGCCAGCAGCGCGGACTTTAAGGGGCAGTATTTT. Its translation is CASSADFKGQYF.

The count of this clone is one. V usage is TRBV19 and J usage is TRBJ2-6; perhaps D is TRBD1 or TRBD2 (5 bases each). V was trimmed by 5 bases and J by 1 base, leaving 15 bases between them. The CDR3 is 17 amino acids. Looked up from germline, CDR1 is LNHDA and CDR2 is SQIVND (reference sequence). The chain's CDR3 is CASSGRDRRSGANVLTF. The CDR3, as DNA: TGTGCCAGTAGTGGCCGGGACCGCAGATCTGGGGCCAACGTCCTGACTTTC.

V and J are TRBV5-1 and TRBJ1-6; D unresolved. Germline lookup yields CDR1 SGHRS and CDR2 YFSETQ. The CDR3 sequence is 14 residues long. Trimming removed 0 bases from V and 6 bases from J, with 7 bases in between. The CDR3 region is CASSLVQRNSPLHF. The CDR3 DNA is TGCGCCAGCAGCTTGGTACAGCGTAATTCACCCCTCCACTTT.

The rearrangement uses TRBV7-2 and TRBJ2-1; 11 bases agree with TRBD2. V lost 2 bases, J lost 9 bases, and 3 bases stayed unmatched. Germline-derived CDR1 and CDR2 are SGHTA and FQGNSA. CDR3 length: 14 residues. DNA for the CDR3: TGTGCCAGCAGCTTAACTAGCGGGAGTATTGAGCAGTTCTTC. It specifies CASSLTSGSIEQFF. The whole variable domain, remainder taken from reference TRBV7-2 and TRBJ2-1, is GAGVSQSPSNKVTEKGKDVELRCDPISGHTALYWYRQSLGQGLEFLIYFQGNSAPDKSGLPSDRFSAERTGGSVSTLTIQRTQQEDSAVYLCASSLTSGSIEQFFGPGTRLTVL.

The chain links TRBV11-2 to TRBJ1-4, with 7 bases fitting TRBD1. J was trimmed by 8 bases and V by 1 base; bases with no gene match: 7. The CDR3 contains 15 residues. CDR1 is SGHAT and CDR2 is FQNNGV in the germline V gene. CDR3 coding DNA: TGTGCCAGCAGCTTAGTTGACAGGGACCTAGAAAAACTGTTTTTT. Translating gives CASSLVDRDLEKLFF.

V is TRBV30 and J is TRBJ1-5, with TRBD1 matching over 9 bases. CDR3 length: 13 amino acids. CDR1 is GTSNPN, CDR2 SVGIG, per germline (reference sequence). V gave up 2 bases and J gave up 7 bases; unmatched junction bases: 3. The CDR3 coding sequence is TGTGCCTGGAGTAGGACAGGGGTCCAGCCCCAGCATTTT. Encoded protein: CAWSRTGVQPQHF.

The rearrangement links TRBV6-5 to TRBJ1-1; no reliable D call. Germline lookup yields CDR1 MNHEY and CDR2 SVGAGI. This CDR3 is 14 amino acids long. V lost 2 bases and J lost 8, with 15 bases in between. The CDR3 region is CASSYNTGSPEAFF. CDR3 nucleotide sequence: TGTGCCAGCAGTTACAACACCGGGTCTCCGGAAGCTTTCTTT.

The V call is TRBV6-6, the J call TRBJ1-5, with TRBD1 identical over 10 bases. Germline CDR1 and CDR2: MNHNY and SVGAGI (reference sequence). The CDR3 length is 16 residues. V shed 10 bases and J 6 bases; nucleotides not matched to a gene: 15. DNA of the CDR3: TGTGCCACCGACCGACATGACAGGGGGCGCGCTCAGCCCCAGCATTTT. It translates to CATDRHDRGRAQPQHF.